Shown below are 21 T cell receptor beta chains from a single sample sequenced in a study of PD-1 blockade in classical Hodgkin lymphoma. Assay used: immunoSEQ multiplex PCR; TCRdb lists only in-frame clones, some missing. The sample includes approximately 20,000 clones, about four fifths of them seen just once. Regarding time point: newly diagnosed, previously untreated cHL patient sample. By magnetic negative selection, CD4+ T cells were purified from thawed PBMCs. Sample: CD4+ T cells from blood. Every receptor here comes from a human donor with classical Hodgkin lymphoma.

This clone showed up just once. The rearrangement uses TRBV6-1 and TRBJ1-3, with D hard to call. Germline V gives CDR1 MNHNS, CDR2 SASEGT. Deletions cut 5 bases from V and 0 bases from J, with 8 bases between. The CDR3 covers 14 residues. The CDR3 nucleotides are TGTGCCAGCAGTCGAACCCACTCTGGAAACACCATATATTTT. This codes for CASSRTHSGNTIYF.

The chain combines TRBV15 with TRBJ2-2; D is uncertain. Trimming cost V 1 base and J 4 bases, with 1 base left between them. Per the germline V gene, CDR1 is LNHNV and CDR2 is YYDKDF (reference sequence). The CDR3 loop spans 12 amino acids. In DNA, the CDR3 is TGTGCCACCAGCAGAGGCACCGGGGAGCTGTTTTTT. Encoded protein: CATSRGTGELFF.

This rearrangement joins TRBV27 to TRBJ2-7; 12 positions match TRBD1. This CDR3 region has 15 residues. In germline, CDR1 is MNHEY, CDR2 SMNVEV (reference sequence). V trimming: 4 bases; J trimming: 3 bases; junction bases outside the gene matches: 4. The DNA for the CDR3 is TGTGCCAGCAGTTCAGGGACAGGGGGCTTCTACGAGCAGTACTTC. This translates into CASSSGTGGFYEQYF.

The chain has TRBV9 and TRBJ2-2; the D is unclear. CDR3 length equals 13 residues. Germline lookup yields CDR1 SGDLS and CDR2 YYNGEE. V was shortened by 4 bases and J by 7 bases, with 11 bases between the two germline ends. The CDR3 spells CASSPRWGGELFF. The CDR3 DNA reads as TGTGCCAGCAGCCCCAGGTGGGGCGGGGAGCTGTTTTTT.

The genes are TRBV7-7 and TRBJ2-5; the D call may be TRBD1 or TRBD2 (5 bases each). V was cut by 4 bases and J by 4 bases, with 19 bases left in between. This CDR3 contains 16 residues. The germline V gene has CDR1 SSHAT and CDR2 FNYEAQ (reference sequence). The CDR3 DNA reads TGTGCCAGCAGCTCTGGTCGGGTGATTGGGGGAGAGACCCAGTACTTC. This sequence encodes CASSSGRVIGGETQYF.

The chain links TRBV10-3 to TRBJ2-5; the match to TRBD1 covers 7 bases. This CDR3 contains 14 residues. Trimming took 3 bases from V and 5 from J; bases not matched to a gene: 6. Germline-derived CDR1 and CDR2 are ENHRY and SYGVKD. In DNA, the CDR3 is TGTGCCATCAGTGACAAGGGGGCTATGGAGACCCAGTACTTC. Translation: CAISDKGAMETQYF.

The chain joins TRBV27 to TRBJ2-1, with no clear D. CDR1 is MNHEY and CDR2 is SMNVEV in the germline V gene (reference sequence). The CDR3 is 17 amino acids. Between the trimmed V and J ends, which lost 5 bases and 3 bases, there was a span of 20 bases. The CDR3 coding sequence is TGTGCCAGCAGTCCTCGCGGCGCAACTGTAAGCTACAATGAGCAGTTCTTC. Protein product: CASSPRGATVSYNEQFF.

The CDR3, as DNA: TGTGCCAGCAGCCCACGAGGGGGGCGAGCGTACACCGGGGAGCTGTTTTTT. This encodes CASSPRGGRAYTGELFF. The genes are TRBV11-2 and TRBJ2-2; D may correspond to TRBD1 or TRBD2 (6 bases each). This CDR3 has 17 residues. Germline V gene data show CDR1 as SGHAT and CDR2 as FQNNGV. V lost 5 bases to trimming and J lost 3 bases, with 19 bases between them. Full variable domain (missing parts from reference TRBV11-2 and TRBJ2-2): EAGVAQSPRYKIIEKRQSVAFWCNPISGHATLYWYQQILGQGPKLLIQFQNNGVVDDSQLPKDRFSAERLKGVDSTLKIQPAKLEDSAVYLCASSPRGGRAYTGELFFGEGSRLTVL.

This clone was seen a handful of times. The chain couples TRBV11-3 to TRBJ1-1, with a tentative D call TRBD1 (6 bases). From germline, CDR1 is SGHNT and CDR2 YENEEA. The CDR3 contains 14 residues. Trimming removed 3 bases at V and 0 bases at J, with 8 bases between. The CDR3 nucleotides are TGTGCCAGCAGCTTCCAGGGGATGAACACTGAAGCTTTCTTT. Translation gives CASSFQGMNTEAFF.

The chain couples TRBV5-5 to TRBJ2-1; D is perhaps TRBD2 (6 bases). CDR1 is SGHKS, CDR2 YYEKEE, per germline (reference sequence). Trimming removed 5 bases from V and 3 bases from J, with 18 bases in between. This CDR3 spans 16 amino acids. In DNA form, the CDR3 reads TGTGCCAGCAGTTTAGCCTGGGGGGTAGTCTACAATGAGCAGTTCTTC. This sequence encodes CASSLAWGVVYNEQFF.

The chain carries TRBV28 and TRBJ2-1; D is uncertain. Looked up from germline, CDR1 is MDHEN and CDR2 is SYDVKM. This CDR3 is 13 amino acids long. Trimming cost V 5 bases and J 10 bases, with 15 bases left between them. The CDR3 sequence is CASSRFQRGEQFF. The CDR3 coding sequence is TGTGCCAGCAGTCGGTTTCAGAGAGGCGAGCAGTTCTTC.

The rearrangement links TRBV28 to TRBJ1-5, with D unresolved. V shed 5 bases and J shed 7 bases, with 9 bases lying between them. The CDR3 loop spans 12 amino acids. Germline assignment: CDR1 MDHEN and CDR2 SYDVKM. In DNA, the CDR3 is TGTGCCAGCAGTAACAATAACCAGCCCCAGCATTTT. This translates into CASSNNNQPQHF.

The CDR3 DNA follows: TGTGCCAGCAGTTACTTAGTCGCTCACGAGCAGTACTTC. Encoded protein: CASSYLVAHEQYF. The chain employs TRBV6-5 and TRBJ2-7; D uncertain. Trimming pared 1 base from V and 5 bases from J, leaving 9 bases between. The germline CDR1 and CDR2 sequences are MNHEY and SVGAGI. The CDR3 loop spans 13 amino acids.

The V call is TRBV28, the J call TRBJ2-7; the D gene is possibly TRBD1 (5 bases). CDR3 size: 11 residues. Germline V gene sequence: CDR1 MDHEN, CDR2 SYDVKM. The CDR3 DNA reads TGTGCTATCTCAAGGGGCTACGAGCAGTACTTC. Amino acid sequence: CAISRGYEQYF.

This clone was seen only a few times. This chain connects TRBV2 to TRBJ1-1; the D gene is possibly TRBD1 (5 bases). With 6 bases removed from V and 4 bases from J, the gap between germline ends came to 15 bases. From germline, CDR1 is SNHLY and CDR2 FYNNEI. The CDR3 extends over 14 amino acids. CDR3 amino acids: CASSREEGGTEAFF. The DNA of the CDR3 is TGTGCCAGCAGCAGGGAGGAAGGAGGCACTGAAGCTTTCTTT.

The rearrangement links TRBV4-1 to TRBJ1-2; D is perhaps TRBD1 (5 bases). The CDR3 extends over 15 amino acids. Trimming took off 0 bases at V and 3 bases at J, with 11 bases between the two ends. Germline CDR1 and CDR2: MGHRA and YSYEKL. CDR3 amino acids: CASSQDGRADYGYTF. The CDR3 DNA sequence: TGCGCCAGCAGCCAAGATGGCAGGGCCGACTATGGCTACACCTTC.

The chain is built from TRBV7-9 and TRBJ2-3; no firm D call. The germline CDR1 and CDR2 sequences are SEHNR and FQNEAQ (reference sequence). The CDR3 consists of 18 residues. V was pared by 2 bases and J by 1 base, with 19 bases between. This CDR3 reads CASSLRSPFGTRTDTQYF. CDR3 bases: TGTGCCAGCAGCTTAAGGTCGCCGTTCGGCACCCGCACAGATACGCAGTATTTT.

Details on this clone: The same CDR3 also results from other DNA sequences found in this sample. The chain links TRBV18 to TRBJ1-6, with 9 bases identical to TRBD1. V lost 3 bases, J lost 9 bases, and 6 bases stayed unmatched. CDR1 KGHSH and CDR2 LQKENI come from the germline V gene. The CDR3 length is 15 residues. This CDR3 reads CASSPLTGGGSPLHF. CDR3 DNA sequence: TGTGCCAGCTCACCGTTGACAGGGGGAGGTTCACCCCTCCACTTT.

The CDR3 sequence is CASSTPTVAGAAQTTNEKLFF. CDR3 DNA sequence: TGTGCCAGCAGCACCCCGACGGTGGCAGGGGCCGCCCAAACAACTAATGAAAAACTGTTTTTT. The gene calls are TRBV21-1 and TRBJ1-4; the table's TRBD1 call for D was not verified on the DNA. TRBV21-1 is a pseudogene segment. This CDR3 contains 21 residues.

The chain employs TRBV4-1 and TRBJ1-4; tentative D call: TRBD1 (6 bases). Germline loops: CDR1 MGHRA, CDR2 YSYEKL. Trimming stripped 6 bases from V and 6 bases from J, with 20 bases between. CDR3 length: 16 amino acids. The CDR3 region is CASSHSQGLGDEKLFF. The CDR3 DNA sequence: TGCGCCAGCAGTCATTCACAGGGTTTGGGTGATGAAAAACTGTTTTTT.

The chain links TRBV13 to TRBJ1-1, with TRBD1 matching 7 bases. CDR1 is PRHDT, CDR2 FYEKMQ, per germline (reference sequence). After removal of 4 bases from V and 1 base from J, the junction contained 6 bases not matched to a gene. The CDR3 runs to 15 residues. CDR3 DNA: TGTGCCAGCAGCTCATACAGGGGATCGAACACTGAAGCTTTCTTT. The encoded protein is CASSSYRGSNTEAFF.